A selection of T cell receptor beta chains follows, all from one sample in a study of blood T cell repertoires in COVID-19. Generated by immunoSEQ multiplex PCR, the TCRdb table keeps only in-frame clones and is missing some. This sample yields roughly 23,000 clones, of which 80% to 95% are seen a single time; roughly 2.5% belongs to the top ten. The specimen was peripheral blood. These receptors came from a man in his 70s with acute or convalescent COVID-19. CDR3s include the opening cysteine and the closing phenylalanine or tryptophan. A D gene is named only where the DNA matches it firmly. Only some rows state a clone size, as once, few, many or a class for expanded clones.

size: NA; V: TRBV9; D: TRBD1; J: TRBJ2-5; DNA: TGTGCCAGCAGCGTATCAGGGGGCGGTGAGACCCAGTACTTC; CDR3: CASSVSGGGETQYF
size: NA; V: TRBV30; D: NA; J: TRBJ1-4; DNA: TGTGCCTGGAACCGGGACAATAATGAAAAACTGTTTTTT; CDR3: CAWNRDNNEKLFF
size: NA; V: TRBV7-2; D: TRBD1; J: TRBJ1-3; DNA: TGTGCCAGCAGCTTAGGAGGGAAGACAGGGTCGTTGGGAAACACCATATATTTT; CDR3: CASSLGGKTGSLGNTIYF
size: NA; V: TRBV29-1; D: TRBD1; J: TRBJ1-5; DNA: TGCAGCGCCCTACAGGGGAACCAGCCCCAGCATTTT; CDR3: CSALQGNQPQHF
size: NA; V: TRBV10-3; D: TRBD1; J: TRBJ1-5; DNA: TGTGCCATCAGCGACAGGGATAGCAATCAGCCCCAGCATTTT; CDR3: CAISDRDSNQPQHF
size: NA; V: TRBV21-1; D: NA; J: TRBJ2-3; DNA: TGTGCCAGCACAGGGACTAGCGGGCCTATAACTAGCACAGATACGCAGTATTTT; CDR3: CASTGTSGPITSTDTQYF
size: NA; V: TRBV7-2; D: NA; J: TRBJ2-1; DNA: TGTGCCAGCAGCTTAGGAAGGGGTTTGGTCTACAATGAGCAGTTCTTC; CDR3: CASSLGRGLVYNEQFF
size: NA; V: TRBV7-3; D: TRBD2; J: TRBJ2-3; DNA: TGTGCCAGCAGCTTAATCAGCGGGGGCACAGATACGCAGTATTTT; CDR3: CASSLISGGTDTQYF
size: NA; V: TRBV10-2; D: TRBD1; J: TRBJ2-7; DNA: TGCGCCAGCAGTGACAGGGACAGGGCTTTCTACGAGCAGTACTTC; CDR3: CASSDRDRAFYEQYF
size: once; V: TRBV19; D: NA; J: TRBJ1-4; DNA: TGTGCCAGTAGCCGTAGGACAGCAACTAATGAAAAACTGTTTTTT; CDR3: CASSRRTATNEKLFF
size: NA; V: TRBV11-2; D: NA; J: TRBJ2-1; DNA: TGTGCCAGCAGCTTATACTTTGGGGAGGCGAATGAGCAGTTCTTC; CDR3: CASSLYFGEANEQFF
size: few; V: TRBV2; D: TRBD1; J: TRBJ2-5; DNA: TGTGCCAGCGCGAGGGACAGAGAGACCCAGTACTTC; CDR3: CASARDRETQYF
size: NA; V: TRBV18; D: NA; J: TRBJ1-1; DNA: TGTGCCAGCTCACCCGAAGGCCTTCCATCAGGGGAAGCTTTCTTT; CDR3: CASSPEGLPSGEAFF
size: NA; V: TRBV2; D: NA; J: TRBJ1-3; DNA: TGTGCCAGCAGTGATAAGCCATCGTTAACTGGAAACACCATATATTTT; CDR3: CASSDKPSLTGNTIYF
size: once; V: TRBV7-9; D: TRBD1; J: TRBJ1-1; DNA: TGTGCCAGCAGCATAAGGACAGGGATGAACACTGAAGCTTTCTTT; CDR3: CASSIRTGMNTEAFF
size: NA; V: TRBV7-9; D: TRBD2; J: TRBJ2-2; DNA: TGTGCCAGCAGCTCAAGCCCTGGACTAGCGGGAACGAACACCGGGGAGCTGTTTTTT; CDR3: CASSSSPGLAGTNTGELFF
size: NA; V: TRBV7-9; D: TRBD2; J: TRBJ2-7; DNA: TGTGCCAGCGACCGGGGGGGCTCTTCCTACGAGCAGTACTTC; CDR3: CASDRGGSSYEQYF
size: once; V: TRBV3-1/TRBV3-2; D: NA; J: TRBJ1-1; DNA: TGTGCCAGCAGCCTCTGGGGAGGCCAGGGAGCTTTCTTT; CDR3: CASSLWGGQGAFF
size: NA; V: TRBV28; D: NA; J: TRBJ1-5; DNA: TGTGCCAGCAGTCCCTGGGGGTCGGGGGGGCAGCCCCAGCATTTT; CDR3: CASSPWGSGGQPQHF
size: NA; V: TRBV28; D: TRBD1; J: TRBJ1-1; DNA: TGTGCCAGCAGTTGGGTGGGGGACAGGGGGAGAAGTGCTTTCTTT; CDR3: CASSWVGDRGRSAFF
size: NA; V: TRBV9; D: NA; J: TRBJ1-6; DNA: TGTGCCAGCAGCGTAGGACAGGCTAATTCACCCCTCCACTTT; CDR3: CASSVGQANSPLHF
size: NA; V: TRBV5-5; D: TRBD1; J: TRBJ1-5; DNA: TGTGCCAGCAGCTACCAAGGACAGGTCAATCAGCCCCAGCATTTT; CDR3: CASSYQGQVNQPQHF
size: NA; V: TRBV28; D: NA; J: TRBJ1-3; DNA: TGTGCCAGCAGTTTACCCATTCCCGGGGGAAACACCATATATTTT; CDR3: CASSLPIPGGNTIYF
size: NA; V: TRBV6-2/TRBV6-3; D: TRBD2; J: TRBJ2-7; DNA: TGTGCCAGCAGTTACGCGAAACTAGCGGGCTCCTACGAGCAGTACTTC; CDR3: CASSYAKLAGSYEQYF
size: NA; V: TRBV6-2/TRBV6-3; D: NA; J: TRBJ2-2; DNA: TGTGCCAGCAGTTACTCGATCGCGAAAGGGGAGGACAGGAGAACCGGGGAGCTGTTTTTT; CDR3: CASSYSIAKGEDRRTGELFF
size: once; V: TRBV3-1/TRBV3-2; D: TRBD1; J: TRBJ2-2; DNA: TGTGCCAGCAGACCGGGACAGCAAACCGGGGAGCTGTTTTTT; CDR3: CASRPGQQTGELFF
size: NA; V: TRBV5-8; D: NA; J: TRBJ1-6; DNA: TGTGCCAGCAGCTTGTTACAGGAAAATTCACCCCTCCACTTT; CDR3: CASSLLQENSPLHF
size: NA; V: TRBV28; D: NA; J: TRBJ2-7; DNA: TGTGCCAGCAGTTTTAACCTAGGGGTCCTAACCTACGAGCAGTACTTC; CDR3: CASSFNLGVLTYEQYF
size: NA; V: TRBV5-1; D: NA; J: TRBJ1-3; DNA: TGCGCTAATCGGGAACACGATACTTCTGGAAACACCATATATTTT; CDR3: CANREHDTSGNTIYF
size: NA; V: TRBV7-3; D: NA; J: TRBJ2-5; DNA: TGTGCCAGCAGCTTAACCGCAGGGGAGGGAGAGACCCAGTACTTC; CDR3: CASSLTAGEGETQYF
size: NA; V: TRBV18; D: NA; J: TRBJ1-5; DNA: TGTGCCAGCTCGAAAAACAGGGTTGGCAATCAGCCCCAGCATTTT; CDR3: CASSKNRVGNQPQHF
size: NA; V: TRBV3-1/TRBV3-2; D: TRBD1; J: TRBJ1-4; DNA: TGTGCCAGCAGCCACTACGAAAGGGGACAGGGGGGGGAAAAACTGTTTTTT; CDR3: CASSHYERGQGGEKLFF
size: NA; V: TRBV5-1; D: NA; J: TRBJ2-6; DNA: TGCGCCAGCACCCAGACGGGGACTGGCTCTGGGGCCAACGTCCTGACTTTC; CDR3: CASTQTGTGSGANVLTF
size: NA; V: TRBV18; D: TRBD1; J: TRBJ2-1; DNA: TGTGCCAGCTCACCGTCGGTAGGACAGGGGGGGTACAATGAGCAGTTCTTC; CDR3: CASSPSVGQGGYNEQFF
size: NA; V: TRBV28; D: NA; J: TRBJ1-1; DNA: TGTGCCACCCTTTTACAGTCGAACACTGAAGCTTTCTTT; CDR3: CATLLQSNTEAFF
size: NA; V: TRBV6-2/TRBV6-3; D: TRBD2; J: TRBJ2-2; DNA: TGTGCCAGCAGTTACCGACTAGCGCTGCCGCCCGGGGAGCTGTTTTTT; CDR3: CASSYRLALPPGELFF
size: NA; V: TRBV18; D: TRBD1; J: TRBJ2-7; DNA: TGTGCCAGCGGACGGACAGGCCAAGTCTACGAGCAGTACTTC; CDR3: CASGRTGQVYEQYF
size: NA; V: TRBV10-3; D: NA; J: TRBJ2-1; DNA: TGTGCCACCTCCCAACAGGGTTTGAGGAATGAGCAGTTCTTC; CDR3: CATSQQGLRNEQFF
size: NA; V: TRBV13; D: TRBD1; J: TRBJ1-1; DNA: TGTGCCAGCAGCTTAATAGGACAGGGTGTCTTCGAAGCTTTCTTT; CDR3: CASSLIGQGVFEAFF
size: NA; V: TRBV5-5; D: NA; J: TRBJ1-3; DNA: TGTGCCAGCAGCCCCGACACAGGGTCCTTTACTTCTGGAAACACCATATATTTT; CDR3: CASSPDTGSFTSGNTIYF